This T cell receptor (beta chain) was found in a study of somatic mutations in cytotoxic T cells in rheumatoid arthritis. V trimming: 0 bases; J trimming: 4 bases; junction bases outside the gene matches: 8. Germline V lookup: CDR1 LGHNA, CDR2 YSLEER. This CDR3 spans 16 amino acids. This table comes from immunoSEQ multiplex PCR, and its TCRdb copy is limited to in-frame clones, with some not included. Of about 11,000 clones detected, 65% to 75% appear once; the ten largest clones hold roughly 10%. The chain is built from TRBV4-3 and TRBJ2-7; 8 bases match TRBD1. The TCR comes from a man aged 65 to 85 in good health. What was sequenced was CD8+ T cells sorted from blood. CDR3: CASSQEGTGGIYEQYF. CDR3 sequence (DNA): TGCGCCAGCAGCCAAGAGGGTACAGGGGGTATTTACGAGCAGTACTTC.